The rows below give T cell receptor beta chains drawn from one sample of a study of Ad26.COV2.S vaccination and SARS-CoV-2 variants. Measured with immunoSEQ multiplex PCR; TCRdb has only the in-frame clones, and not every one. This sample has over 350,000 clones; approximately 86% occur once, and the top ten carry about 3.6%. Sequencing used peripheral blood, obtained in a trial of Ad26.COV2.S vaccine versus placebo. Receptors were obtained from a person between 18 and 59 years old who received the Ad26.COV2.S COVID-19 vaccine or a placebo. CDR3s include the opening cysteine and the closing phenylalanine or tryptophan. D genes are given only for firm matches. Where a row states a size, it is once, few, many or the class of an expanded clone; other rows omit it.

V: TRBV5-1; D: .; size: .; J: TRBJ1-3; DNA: TGCGCCAGCAGCTTAACACAGGACTCTGGAAACACCATATATTTT; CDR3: CASSLTQDSGNTIYF
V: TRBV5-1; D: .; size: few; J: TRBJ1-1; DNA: TGCGCCAGCAGCTTGGCCTCAGGGCTCAGGGCTGAAGCTTTCTTT; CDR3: CASSLASGLRAEAFF
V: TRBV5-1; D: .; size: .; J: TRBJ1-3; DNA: TGCGCCAGCAGCTTTGACAGTAACTCTGGAAACACCATATATTTT; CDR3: CASSFDSNSGNTIYF
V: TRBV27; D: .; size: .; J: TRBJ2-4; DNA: TGTGCCAGCAGTTTATCTAGCTCGGGAGAAAACATTCAGTACTTC; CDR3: CASSLSSSGENIQYF
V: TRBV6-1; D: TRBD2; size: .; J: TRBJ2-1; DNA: TGTGCCAGCAGTGAGCGGATAGCGGGGGGGCCGAAAGAGCAGTTCTTC; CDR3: CASSERIAGGPKEQFF
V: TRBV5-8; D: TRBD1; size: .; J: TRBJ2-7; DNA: TGTGCCAGCACCCAACGCCCCGGGACAGGGGCCGAGCAGTACTTC; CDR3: CASTQRPGTGAEQYF
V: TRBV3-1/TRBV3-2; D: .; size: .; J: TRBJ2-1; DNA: TGTGCCAGCAGCCAAGTGGGTAATGAGCAGTTCTTC; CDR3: CASSQVGNEQFF
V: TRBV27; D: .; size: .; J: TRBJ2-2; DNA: TGTGCCAGCAGTTTATCCAGGGACACCGGGGAGCTGTTTTTT; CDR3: CASSLSRDTGELFF
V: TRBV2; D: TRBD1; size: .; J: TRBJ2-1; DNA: TGTGCCAGCAGAGGGACAGAATTAAGCTCCTACAATGAGCAGTTCTTC; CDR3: CASRGTELSSYNEQFF
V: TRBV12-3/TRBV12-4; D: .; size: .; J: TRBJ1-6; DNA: TGTGCCAGCAGCTCCTCCAGGGGTTCACCCCTCCACTTT; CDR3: CASSSSRGSPLHF
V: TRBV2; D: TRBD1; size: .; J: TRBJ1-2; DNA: TGTGCCAGCAGTGTAATTCGGTCGGGGACAGGGCATGGCTACACCTTC; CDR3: CASSVIRSGTGHGYTF
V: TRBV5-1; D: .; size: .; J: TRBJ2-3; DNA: TGCGCCAGCAGCATAAGCACAGATACGCAGTATTTT; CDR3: CASSISTDTQYF
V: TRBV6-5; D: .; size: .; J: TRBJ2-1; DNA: TGTGCCAGCAGTTACGTCCCAGCGGACTACAATGAGCAGTTCTTC; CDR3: CASSYVPADYNEQFF
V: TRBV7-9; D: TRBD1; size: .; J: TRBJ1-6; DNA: TGTGCCAGCAGCTTAAGACAGGGGGCCACAAATTCACCCCTCCACTTT; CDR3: CASSLRQGATNSPLHF
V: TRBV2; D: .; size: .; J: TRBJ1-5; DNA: TGTGCCAGCAGCTCCAGGGCGGGCAATCAGCCCCAGCATTTT; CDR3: CASSSRAGNQPQHF
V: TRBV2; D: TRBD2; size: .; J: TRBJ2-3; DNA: TGTGCCAGCAGCCAGACTAGCGGTCGCACAGATACGCAGTATTTT; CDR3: CASSQTSGRTDTQYF
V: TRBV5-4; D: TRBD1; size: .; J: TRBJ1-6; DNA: TGTGCCAGCAGCTTGGCGCCAGGGGGCGTCTCACCCCTCCACTTT; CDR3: CASSLAPGGVSPLHF
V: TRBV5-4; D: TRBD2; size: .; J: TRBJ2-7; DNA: TGTGCCAGCAGCTTGAGGCCTAGCGGGGGTACATACGAGCAGTACTTC; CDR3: CASSLRPSGGTYEQYF
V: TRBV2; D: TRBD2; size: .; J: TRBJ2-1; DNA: TGTGCCAGCAGTGGTACTCTAGCGGGCTCCTACAATGAGCAGTTCTTC; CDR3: CASSGTLAGSYNEQFF
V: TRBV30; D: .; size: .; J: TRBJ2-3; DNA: TGTGCCTGGAGGTGGGGAAGGGGCACAGATACGCAGTATTTT; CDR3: CAWRWGRGTDTQYF
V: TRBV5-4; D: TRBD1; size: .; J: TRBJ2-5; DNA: TGTGCCAGCAGCCGACCAACCAGGGGGCGCCAAGAGACCCAGTACTTC; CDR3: CASSRPTRGRQETQYF
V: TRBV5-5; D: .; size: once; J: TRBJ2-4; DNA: TGTGCCAGCAGCTTGGTAGGTCAGAAAAACATTCAGTACTTC; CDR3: CASSLVGQKNIQYF
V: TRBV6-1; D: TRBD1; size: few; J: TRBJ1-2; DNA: TGTGCCAGCAGTGAAGCGCTTCAGGGGGTTTATGGCTACACCTTC; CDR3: CASSEALQGVYGYTF
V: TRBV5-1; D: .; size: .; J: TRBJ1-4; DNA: TGCGCCAGCAGCTTGATGTCAGGGGACGAAAAACTGTTTTTT; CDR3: CASSLMSGDEKLFF
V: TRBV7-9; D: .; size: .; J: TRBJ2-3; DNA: TGTGCCAGCAGCTTATCGTCAGATACGCAGTATTTT; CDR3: CASSLSSDTQYF
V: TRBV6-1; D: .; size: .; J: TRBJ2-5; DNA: TGTGCCAGCAGTGAGGGGGGGGCAAGGGGTGAGACCCAGTACTTC; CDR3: CASSEGGARGETQYF
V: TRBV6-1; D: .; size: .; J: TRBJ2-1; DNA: TGTGCCAGCAGTGAGGTCGGCGGGAATGAGCAGTTCTTC; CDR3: CASSEVGGNEQFF
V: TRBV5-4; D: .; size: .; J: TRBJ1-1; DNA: TGTGCCAGCAGTCCTTCAGGGCGGAACACTGAAGCTTTCTTT; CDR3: CASSPSGRNTEAFF
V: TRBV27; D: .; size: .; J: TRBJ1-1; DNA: TGTGCCAGAAACCTAGCGACGGGATTTCCGACTGAAGCTTTCTTT; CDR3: CARNLATGFPTEAFF
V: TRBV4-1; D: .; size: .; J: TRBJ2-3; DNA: TGCGCCAGCAGCCAAGCATGGACGGACGATACGCAGTATTTT; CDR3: CASSQAWTDDTQYF
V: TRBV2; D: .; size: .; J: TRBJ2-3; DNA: TGTGCCAGCACGTTCCAGGGACACCCCGGCGATACGCAGTATTTT; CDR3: CASTFQGHPGDTQYF